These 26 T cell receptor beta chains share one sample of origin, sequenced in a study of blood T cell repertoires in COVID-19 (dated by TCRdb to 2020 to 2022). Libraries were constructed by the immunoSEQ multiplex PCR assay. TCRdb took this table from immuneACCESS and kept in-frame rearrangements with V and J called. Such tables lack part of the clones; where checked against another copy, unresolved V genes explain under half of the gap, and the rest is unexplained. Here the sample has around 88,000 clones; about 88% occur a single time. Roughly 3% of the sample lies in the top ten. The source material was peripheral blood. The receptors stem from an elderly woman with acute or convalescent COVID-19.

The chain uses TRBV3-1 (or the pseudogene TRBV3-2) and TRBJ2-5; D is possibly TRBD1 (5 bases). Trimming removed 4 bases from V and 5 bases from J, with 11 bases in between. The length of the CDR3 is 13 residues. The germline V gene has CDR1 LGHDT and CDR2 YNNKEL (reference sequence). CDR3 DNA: TGTGCCAGCAGCCGACAGTCCTGGGAGACCCAGTACTTC. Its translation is CASSRQSWETQYF.

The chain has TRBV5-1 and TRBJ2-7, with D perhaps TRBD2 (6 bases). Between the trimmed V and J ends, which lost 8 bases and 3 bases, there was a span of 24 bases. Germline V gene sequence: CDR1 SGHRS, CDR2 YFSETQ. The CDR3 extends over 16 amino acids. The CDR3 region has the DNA TGCGCCAGTATGGAGGTGAGGGGAGGATTAATCTACGAGCAGTACTTC. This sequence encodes CASMEVRGGLIYEQYF.

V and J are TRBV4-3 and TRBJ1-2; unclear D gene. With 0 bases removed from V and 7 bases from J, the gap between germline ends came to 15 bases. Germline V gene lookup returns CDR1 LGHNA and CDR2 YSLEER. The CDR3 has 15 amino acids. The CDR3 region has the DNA TGCGCCAGCAGCCAAGACCAGAGGGCCGCTGGTGGCTACACCTTC. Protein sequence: CASSQDQRAAGGYTF.

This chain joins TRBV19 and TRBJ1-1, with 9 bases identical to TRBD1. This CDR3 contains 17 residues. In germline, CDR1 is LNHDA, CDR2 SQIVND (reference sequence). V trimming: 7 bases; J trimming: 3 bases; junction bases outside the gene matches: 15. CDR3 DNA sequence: TGTGCCAGTACCCCTCGGGGACAGGGCTTATCGGACACTGAAGCTTTCTTT. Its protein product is CASTPRGQGLSDTEAFF.

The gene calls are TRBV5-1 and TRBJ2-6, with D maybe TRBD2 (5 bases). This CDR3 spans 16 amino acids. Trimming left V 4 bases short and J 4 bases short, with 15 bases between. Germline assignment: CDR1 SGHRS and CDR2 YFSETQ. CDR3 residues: CASSVKSGSGANVLTF. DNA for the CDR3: TGCGCCAGCAGCGTGAAATCGGGATCCGGGGCCAACGTCCTGACTTTC.

The CDR3 reads CASSATSGIFYEQYF. The CDR3 nucleotides read TGTGCCAGCAGCGCGACTAGCGGGATTTTCTACGAGCAGTACTTC. The chain recombines TRBV7-2 with TRBJ2-7, with 11 bases matching TRBD2. This CDR3 region has 15 residues. Germline CDR1 is SGHTA and CDR2 is FQGNSA. V gave up 5 bases and J gave up 3 bases; unmatched junction bases: 6.

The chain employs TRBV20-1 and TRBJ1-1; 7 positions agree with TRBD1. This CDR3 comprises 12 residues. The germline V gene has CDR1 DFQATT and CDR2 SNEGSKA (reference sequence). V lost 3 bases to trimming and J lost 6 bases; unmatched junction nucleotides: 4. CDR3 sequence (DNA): TGCAGTGCTAGTGAGGGACAGCCTGAAGCTTTCTTT. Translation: CSASEGQPEAFF.

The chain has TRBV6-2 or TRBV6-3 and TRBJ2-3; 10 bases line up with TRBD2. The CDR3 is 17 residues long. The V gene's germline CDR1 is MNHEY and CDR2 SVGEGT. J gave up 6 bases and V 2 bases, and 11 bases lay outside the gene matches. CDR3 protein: CASSYLGLASKRDTQYF. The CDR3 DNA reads TGTGCCAGCAGTTACCTGGGACTAGCGTCAAAGAGGGATACGCAGTATTTT.

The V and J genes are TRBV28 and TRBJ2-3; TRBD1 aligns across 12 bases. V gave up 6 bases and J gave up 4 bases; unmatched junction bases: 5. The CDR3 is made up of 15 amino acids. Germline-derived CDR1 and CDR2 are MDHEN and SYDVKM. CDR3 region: CASSPGTGGSDTQYF. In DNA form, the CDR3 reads TGTGCCAGCAGCCCCGGGACAGGGGGCTCAGATACGCAGTATTTT.

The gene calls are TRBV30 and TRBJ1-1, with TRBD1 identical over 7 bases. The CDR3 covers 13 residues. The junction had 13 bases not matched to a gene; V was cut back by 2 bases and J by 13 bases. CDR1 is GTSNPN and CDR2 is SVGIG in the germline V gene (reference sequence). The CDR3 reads CAWSTTKTGTSFF. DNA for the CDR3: TGTGCCTGGAGTACAACAAAGACAGGGACAAGTTTCTTT. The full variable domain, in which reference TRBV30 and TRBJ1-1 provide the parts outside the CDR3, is SQTIHQWPATLVQPVGSPLSLECTVEGTSNPNLYWYRQAAGRGLQLLFYSVGIGQISSEVPQNLSASRPQDRQFILSSKKLLLSDSGFYLCAWSTTKTGTSFFGQGTRLTVV.

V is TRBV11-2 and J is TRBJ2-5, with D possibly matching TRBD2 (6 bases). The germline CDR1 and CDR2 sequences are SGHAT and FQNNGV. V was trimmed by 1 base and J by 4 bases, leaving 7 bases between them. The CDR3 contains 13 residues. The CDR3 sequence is CASSLAGVETQYF. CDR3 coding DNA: TGTGCCAGCAGCTTAGCGGGGGTAGAGACCCAGTACTTC. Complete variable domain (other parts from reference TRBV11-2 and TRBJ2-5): EAGVAQSPRYKIIEKRQSVAFWCNPISGHATLYWYQQILGQGPKLLIQFQNNGVVDDSQLPKDRFSAERLKGVDSTLKIQPAKLEDSAVYLCASSLAGVETQYFGPGTRLLVL.

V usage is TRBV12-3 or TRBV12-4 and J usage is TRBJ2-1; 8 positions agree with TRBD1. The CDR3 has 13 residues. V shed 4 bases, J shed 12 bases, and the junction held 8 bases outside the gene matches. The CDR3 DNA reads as TGTGCCAGCAGTTCCAAACAGGGGGTTGGGCAGTTCTTC. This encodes CASSSKQGVGQFF.

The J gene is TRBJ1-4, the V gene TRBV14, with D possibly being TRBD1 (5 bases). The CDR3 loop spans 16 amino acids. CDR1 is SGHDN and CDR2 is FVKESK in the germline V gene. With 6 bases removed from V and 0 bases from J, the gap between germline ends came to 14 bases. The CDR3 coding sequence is TGTGCCAGCAGTCACCGACAGTCAACAACTAATGAAAAACTGTTTTTT. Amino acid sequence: CASSHRQSTTNEKLFF. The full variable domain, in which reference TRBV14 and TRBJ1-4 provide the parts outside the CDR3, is EAGVTQFPSHSVIEKGQTVTLRCDPISGHDNLYWYRRVMGKEIKFLLHFVKESKQDESGMPNNRFLAERTGGTYSTLKVQPAELEDSGVYFCASSHRQSTTNEKLFFGSGTQLSVL.

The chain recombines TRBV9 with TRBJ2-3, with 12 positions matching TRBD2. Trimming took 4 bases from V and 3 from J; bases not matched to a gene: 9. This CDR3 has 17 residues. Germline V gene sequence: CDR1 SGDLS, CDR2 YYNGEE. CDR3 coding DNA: TGTGCCAGCAGCCCCACCGGGACTAGCGGGCTTACAGATACGCAGTATTTT. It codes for CASSPTGTSGLTDTQYF.

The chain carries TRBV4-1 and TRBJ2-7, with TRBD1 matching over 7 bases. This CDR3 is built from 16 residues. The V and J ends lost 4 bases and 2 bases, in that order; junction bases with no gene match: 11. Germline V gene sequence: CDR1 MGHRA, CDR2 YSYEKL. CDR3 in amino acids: CASSPRGTDFTYEQYF. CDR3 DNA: TGCGCCAGCAGCCCCAGAGGGACAGACTTTACCTACGAGCAGTACTTC.

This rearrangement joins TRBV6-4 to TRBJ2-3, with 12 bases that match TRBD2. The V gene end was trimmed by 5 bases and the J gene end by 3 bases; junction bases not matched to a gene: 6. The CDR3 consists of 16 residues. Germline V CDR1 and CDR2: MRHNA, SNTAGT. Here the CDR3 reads CASSTRTSGTTDTQYF. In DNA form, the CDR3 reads TGTGCCAGCAGTACAAGGACTAGCGGGACAACAGATACGCAGTATTTT.

CDR3 nucleotides: TGTGCCAGCAGTGGCAGGGATCTAGCAACTAATGAAAAACTGTTTTTT. This translates into CASSGRDLATNEKLFF. The genes are TRBV6-1 and TRBJ1-4; D may be TRBD1 (5 bases). This CDR3 has 16 residues. Per the germline V gene, CDR1 is MNHNS and CDR2 is SASEGT. Deletions cut 4 bases from V and 0 bases from J, with 12 bases between.

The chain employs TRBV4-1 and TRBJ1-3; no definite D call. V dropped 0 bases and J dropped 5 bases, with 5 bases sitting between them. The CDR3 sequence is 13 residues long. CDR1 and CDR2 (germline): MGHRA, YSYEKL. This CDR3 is CASSQDTRNTIYF. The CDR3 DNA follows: TGCGCCAGCAGCCAAGACACTAGAAACACCATATATTTT.

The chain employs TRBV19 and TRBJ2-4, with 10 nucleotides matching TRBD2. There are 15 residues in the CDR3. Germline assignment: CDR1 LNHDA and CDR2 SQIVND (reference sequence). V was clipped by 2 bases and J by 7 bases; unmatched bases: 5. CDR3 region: CASSILAGAGNIQYF. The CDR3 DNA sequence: TGTGCCAGTAGTATACTAGCGGGAGCTGGTAACATTCAGTACTTC. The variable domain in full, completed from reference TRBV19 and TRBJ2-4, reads DGGITQSPKYLFRKEGQNVTLSCEQNLNHDAMYWYRQDPGQGLRLIYYSQIVNDFQKGDIAEGYSVSREKKESFPLTVTSAQKNPTAFYLCASSILAGAGNIQYFGAGTRLSVL.

The CDR3 here is CASSRNQGTSSTGELFF. The CDR3 DNA is TGTGCCAGCTCCCGTAATCAGGGGACCTCCTCCACCGGGGAGCTGTTTTTT. The chain has TRBV18 and TRBJ2-2, with D perhaps matching TRBD1 (6 bases). Germline V gene lookup returns CDR1 KGHSH and CDR2 LQKENI. The CDR3 runs 17 residues. Trimming shortened V by 6 bases and J by 4 bases, and 21 bases separated the two germline ends.

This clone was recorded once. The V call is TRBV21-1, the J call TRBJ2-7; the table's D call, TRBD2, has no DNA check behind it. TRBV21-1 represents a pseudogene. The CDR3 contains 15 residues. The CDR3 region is CASSKGKRELYEQYF. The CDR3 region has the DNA TGTGCCAGCAGCAAAGGAAAGCGGGAGCTGTACGAGCAGTACTTC.

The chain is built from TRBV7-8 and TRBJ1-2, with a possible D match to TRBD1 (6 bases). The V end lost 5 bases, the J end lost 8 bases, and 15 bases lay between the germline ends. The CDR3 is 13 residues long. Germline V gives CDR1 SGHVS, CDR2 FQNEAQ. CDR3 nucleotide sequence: TGTGCCAGCAGCGAACGGGACAAAAGAGGCTACACCTTC. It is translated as CASSERDKRGYTF.

The CDR3 sequence: CASHDRPSGNTIYF. DNA for the CDR3: TGTGCCAGCCATGACAGGCCCTCTGGAAACACCATATATTTT. The rearrangement links TRBV6-5 to TRBJ1-3, with D possibly TRBD1 on 6 matching bases. The germline CDR1 and CDR2 sequences are MNHEY and SVGAGI. This CDR3 contains 14 residues. Trimming removed 8 bases from V and 0 bases from J, with 11 bases in between.

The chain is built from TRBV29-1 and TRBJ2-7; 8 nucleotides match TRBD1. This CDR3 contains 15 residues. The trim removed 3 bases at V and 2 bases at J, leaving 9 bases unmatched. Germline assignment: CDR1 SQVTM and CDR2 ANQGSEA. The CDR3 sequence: CSVEVLTGDPYEQYF. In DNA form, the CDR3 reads TGCAGCGTTGAGGTCCTGACAGGGGACCCCTACGAGCAGTACTTC.

CDR3 residues: CASRTLGAGGPHGELFF. The CDR3 nucleotides are TGTGCCAGCAGGACCTTAGGGGCGGGAGGGCCTCACGGGGAGCTGTTTTTT. The chain has TRBV28 and TRBJ2-2, with 9 nucleotides matching TRBD2. With V trimmed by 6 bases and J by 7 bases, 15 bases remained unmatched. Germline V gene data show CDR1 as MDHEN and CDR2 as SYDVKM. There are 17 residues in the CDR3.

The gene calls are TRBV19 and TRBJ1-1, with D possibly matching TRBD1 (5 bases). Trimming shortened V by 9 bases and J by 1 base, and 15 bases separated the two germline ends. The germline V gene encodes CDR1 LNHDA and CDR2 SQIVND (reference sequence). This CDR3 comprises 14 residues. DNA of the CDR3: TGTGCCAGCTGTGGCGGGGGGGAGAACACTGAAGCTTTCTTT. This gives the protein CASCGGGENTEAFF.